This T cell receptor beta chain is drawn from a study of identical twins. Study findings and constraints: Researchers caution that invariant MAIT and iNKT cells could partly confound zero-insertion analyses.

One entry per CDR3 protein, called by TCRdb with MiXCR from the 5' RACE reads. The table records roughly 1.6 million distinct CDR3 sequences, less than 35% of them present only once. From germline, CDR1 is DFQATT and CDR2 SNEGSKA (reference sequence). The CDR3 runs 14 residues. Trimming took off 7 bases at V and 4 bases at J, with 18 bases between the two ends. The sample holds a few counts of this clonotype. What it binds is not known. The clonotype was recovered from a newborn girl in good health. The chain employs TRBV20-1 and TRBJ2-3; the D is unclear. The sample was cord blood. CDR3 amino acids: CSVPVVQLSDTQYF. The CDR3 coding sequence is TGCAGTGTTCCCGTAGTGCAGCTCTCAGATACGCAGTATTTT.